This T cell receptor beta chain came from a study of Graves' ophthalmopathy and Graves' hyperthyroidism. Points from the study as a whole: The model reached approximately 70% sensitivity and about 72% specificity for predicting ophthalmopathy progression. In blood appeared most of the expanded thyroid clonotypes whose frequency exceeded 0.001.

The sequenced template was RNA, covering the TCR beta CDR3 region. An opening RT-PCR round employed HTBI primers and preceded a second-round multiplex PCR. TCRdb re-analysed the multiplex PCR reads in MiXCR, keeping a single row per CDR3 protein. The profile shows roughly 420,000 distinct CDR3 sequences, 20% to 25% of them singletons. Germline CDR1 reads MNHNS; CDR2 reads SASEGT. This CDR3 has 11 amino acids. V lost 5 bases to trimming and J lost 6 bases, with 7 bases between them. This clonotype was observed a single time. Its antigen is as yet unknown. It was on clinical symptoms, serum thyroxine, TRAb, thyroid ultrasound and orbital computed tomography that diagnosis relied. Someone took the PBMCs out of 10 ml of fresh peripheral blood.

Sequencing used peripheral blood. The origin of this receptor is a woman in her late teens or twenties with stable Graves' hyperthyroidism. This chain links TRBV6-1 with TRBJ1-1; D may be TRBD1 (6 bases). Written as DNA, the CDR3 is TGTGCCAGCAGTAGACAGGCTGAAGCTTTCTTT. This sequence encodes CASSRQAEAFF.